The rows below give T cell receptor beta chains drawn from one sample of a study of cytomegalovirus exposure and HLA in healthy donors. Clones were sequenced by immunoSEQ multiplex PCR, and TCRdb holds only the in-frame ones, with some missing. The sample holds about 120,000 clones; around 80% are singletons and the top ten take around 5.9%. Sample: PBMCs. The origin of the receptors is a man younger than 45 in good health and CMV-seropositive. CDR3s include the opening cysteine and the closing phenylalanine or tryptophan. The order of the fields is V gene, J gene, D gene, clone size, CDR3 protein, CDR3 DNA. D genes are given only for firm matches. A row's size may be missing; if present it is once, few, many or a size class.

>TRBV18|TRBJ2-3|TRBD2|NA
CASSTSSGGTKFTDTQYF
TGTGCCAGCTCTACCTCTAGCGGGGGGACTAAGTTCACAGATACGCAGTATTTT
>TRBV11-2|TRBJ1-3|NA|NA
CASSLVPGAGGNTIYF
TGTGCCAGCAGCTTAGTTCCTGGGGCCGGTGGAAACACCATATATTTT
>TRBV9|TRBJ2-2|TRBD2|NA
CASSPEGSGGASGELFF
TGTGCCAGCAGCCCAGAGGGGAGCGGGGGGGCGTCCGGGGAGCTGTTTTTT
>TRBV5-1|TRBJ1-6|TRBD1|NA
CASSFYSQTGTSSYNSPLHF
TGCGCCAGCAGCTTCTATTCCCAGACAGGGACGAGCTCCTATAATTCACCCCTCCACTTT
>TRBV18|TRBJ2-3|NA|NA
CASSPRDTDTQYF
TGTGCCAGCTCACCACGAGACACAGATACGCAGTATTTT
>TRBV2|TRBJ1-1|NA|NA
CASSTTDKTGAFF
TGTGCCAGCAGTACTACGGACAAAACCGGAGCTTTCTTT
>TRBV12-5|TRBJ1-2|TRBD1|NA
CASDLGRDRISDGYTF
TGTGCTAGTGATCTCGGGCGGGACAGGATAAGCGACGGCTACACCTTC
>TRBV5-1|TRBJ1-1|TRBD1|NA
CASSLGFGTGIMNTEAFF
TGCGCCAGCAGCCTGGGGTTTGGGACAGGGATTATGAACACTGAAGCTTTCTTT
>TRBV19|TRBJ1-4|NA|NA
CASSIDGPRRGTEKLFF
TGTGCCAGTAGTATAGATGGCCCACGGCGGGGGACTGAAAAACTGTTTTTT
>TRBV2|TRBJ2-3|TRBD2|NA
CASSWTSGEDTQYF
TGTGCCAGCAGTTGGACTAGCGGGGAAGATACGCAGTATTTT
>TRBV6-5|TRBJ2-2|TRBD1|once
CASRDRGANTGELFF
TGTGCCAGCAGGGACAGGGGGGCGAACACCGGGGAGCTGTTTTTT
>TRBV4-3|TRBJ2-7|NA|once
CASSLPDNAAYEQYF
TGCGCCAGCAGCCTTCCGGACAATGCAGCCTACGAGCAGTACTTC
>TRBV5-8|TRBJ2-7|NA|few
CASSLVGLYEQYF
TGTGCCAGCAGCTTGGTTGGACTTTACGAGCAGTACTTC
>TRBV30|TRBJ2-6|NA|NA
CAWRTSGANVLTF
TGTGCCTGGAGGACATCTGGGGCCAACGTCCTGACTTTC
>TRBV7-2|TRBJ2-7|TRBD1|NA
CASSLVARQGAVEQYF
TGTGCCAGCAGCTTAGTAGCTCGACAGGGGGCGGTCGAGCAGTACTTC
>TRBV6-5|TRBJ2-1|TRBD2|NA
CASEITSGTHNEQFF
TGTGCCAGCGAGATTACTAGCGGGACCCACAATGAGCAGTTCTTC
>TRBV6-1|TRBJ2-7|NA|NA
CASSSPFRGSHEQYF
TGTGCCAGCAGCTCGCCCTTCCGGGGGTCCCACGAGCAGTACTTC
>TRBV7-3|TRBJ2-3|TRBD2|NA
CASSLNPSGVTDTQYF
TGTGCCAGCAGCTTAAATCCTAGCGGGGTCACAGATACGCAGTATTTT
>TRBV7-3|TRBJ2-5|TRBD1|few
CASSLTGLETQYF
TGTGCCAGCAGCTTGACAGGGCTTGAGACCCAGTACTTC
>TRBV5-6|TRBJ2-1|TRBD1|NA
CASSLSGGDEQFF
TGTGCCAGCAGCTTGTCAGGGGGCGATGAGCAGTTCTTC
>TRBV10-3|TRBJ1-2|TRBD1|NA
CAITKGQEDYGYTF
TGTGCCATCACCAAAGGACAGGAGGACTATGGCTACACCTTC
>TRBV14|TRBJ1-2|NA|NA
CASSALGASYGYTF
TGTGCCAGCAGCGCGTTAGGGGCGAGCTATGGCTACACCTTC
>TRBV9|TRBJ1-2|TRBD1|NA
CASSALTGGEGYTF
TGTGCCAGCAGCGCACTGACAGGGGGCGAAGGCTACACCTTC
>TRBV11-2|TRBJ1-4|TRBD1|NA
CASSLGQGGEKLFF
TGTGCCAGCAGCCTTGGACAGGGGGGTGAAAAACTGTTTTTT
>TRBV4-1|TRBJ1-1|TRBD1|NA
CASSQVPGQGMNTEAFF
TGCGCCAGCAGCCAAGTCCCGGGACAGGGGATGAACACTGAAGCTTTCTTT